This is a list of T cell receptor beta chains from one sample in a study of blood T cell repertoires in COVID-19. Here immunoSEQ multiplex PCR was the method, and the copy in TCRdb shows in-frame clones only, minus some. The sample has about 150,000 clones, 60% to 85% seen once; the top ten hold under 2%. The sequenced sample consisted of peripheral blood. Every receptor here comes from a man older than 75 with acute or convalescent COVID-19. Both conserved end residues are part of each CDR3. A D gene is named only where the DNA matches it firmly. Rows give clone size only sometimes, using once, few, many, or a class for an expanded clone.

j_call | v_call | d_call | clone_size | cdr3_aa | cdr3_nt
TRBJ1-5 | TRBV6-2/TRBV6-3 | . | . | CASSYSGTPAAQPQHF | TGTGCCAGCAGTTACTCTGGGACACCGGCGGCTCAGCCCCAGCATTTT
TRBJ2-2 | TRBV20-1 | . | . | CSAARRGELFF | TGCAGTGCTGCAAGGAGGGGGGAGCTGTTTTTT
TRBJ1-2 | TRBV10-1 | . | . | CASSPGRYGYTF | TGCGCCAGCAGTCCAGGCCGCTATGGCTACACCTTC
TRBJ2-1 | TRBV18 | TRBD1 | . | CASSPPTGRNNEQFF | TGTGCCAGCTCACCTCCGACAGGGCGGAACAATGAGCAGTTCTTC
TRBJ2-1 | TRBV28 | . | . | CASSFNPGYYNEQFF | TGTGCCAGCAGTTTCAATCCAGGCTACTACAATGAGCAGTTCTTC
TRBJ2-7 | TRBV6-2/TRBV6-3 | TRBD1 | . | CASSYVTGPSYEQYF | TGTGCCAGCAGTTACGTGACAGGGCCATCCTACGAGCAGTACTTC
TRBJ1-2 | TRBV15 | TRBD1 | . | CATSRGGTEYGYTF | TGTGCCACCAGCAGGGGCGGGACAGAATACGGCTACACCTTC
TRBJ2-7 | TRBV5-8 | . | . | CASSLVAGSYEQYF | TGTGCCAGCAGCTTGGTCGCAGGTTCTTACGAGCAGTACTTC
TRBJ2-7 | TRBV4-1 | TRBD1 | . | CASSQDLPGGSYEQYF | TGCGCCAGCAGCCAAGATTTGCCAGGGGGCTCCTACGAGCAGTACTTC
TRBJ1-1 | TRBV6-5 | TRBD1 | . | CASSRGQGAVTEAFF | TGTGCCAGCAGTAGGGGACAGGGGGCGGTTACTGAAGCTTTCTTT
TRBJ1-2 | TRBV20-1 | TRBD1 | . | CSARTGNGYTF | TGCAGTGCTAGGACAGGGAATGGCTACACCTTC
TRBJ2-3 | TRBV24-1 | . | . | CATSDFRGVDTQYF | TGTGCCACCAGTGATTTCCGGGGAGTTGATACGCAGTATTTT
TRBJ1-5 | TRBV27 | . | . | CASSLSPGSVGQPQHF | TGTGCCAGCAGTTTATCCCCGGGGAGTGTTGGGCAGCCCCAGCATTTT
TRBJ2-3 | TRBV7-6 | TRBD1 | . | CASSLISGQGVSDTQYF | TGTGCCAGCAGCTTAATTTCGGGACAGGGTGTTTCAGATACGCAGTATTTT
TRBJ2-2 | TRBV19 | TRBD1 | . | CASRRGQGAGAGELFF | TGTGCCAGTAGGCGCGGACAGGGGGCCGGGGCCGGGGAGCTGTTTTTT
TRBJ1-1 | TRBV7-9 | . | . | CAPKNPNTEAFF | TGTGCCCCTAAGAACCCGAACACTGAAGCTTTCTTT
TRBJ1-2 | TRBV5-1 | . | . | CASSPEAFGFYGYTF | TGCGCCAGCAGCCCCGAAGCGTTTGGGTTTTATGGCTACACCTTC
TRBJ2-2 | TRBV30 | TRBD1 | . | CAWRSGQGSGELFF | TGTGCCTGGAGGTCGGGACAGGGATCCGGGGAGCTGTTTTTT
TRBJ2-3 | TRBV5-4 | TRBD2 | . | CASSQLAGAARDTQYF | TGTGCCAGCAGCCAACTAGCGGGGGCCGCCAGGGATACGCAGTATTTT
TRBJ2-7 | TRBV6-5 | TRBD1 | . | CASSYSSGTGDYEQYF | TGTGCCAGCAGTTATTCCAGCGGGACAGGGGACTACGAGCAGTACTTC
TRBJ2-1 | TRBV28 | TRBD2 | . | CASSLPSSGTYNEQFF | TGTGCCAGCAGTTTACCCTCTAGCGGTACTTACAATGAGCAGTTCTTC
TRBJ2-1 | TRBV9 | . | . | CASSVAGSTYNEQFF | TGTGCCAGCAGCGTTGCGGGATCGACCTACAATGAGCAGTTCTTC
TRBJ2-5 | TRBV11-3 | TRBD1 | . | CASSPTGAEETQYF | TGTGCCAGCAGCCCGACAGGGGCCGAAGAGACCCAGTACTTC
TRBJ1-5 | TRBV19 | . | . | CASSMTHLLNQPQHF | TGTGCCAGTAGTATGACACACCTACTCAATCAGCCCCAGCATTTT
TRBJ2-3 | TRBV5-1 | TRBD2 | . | CASSLGLAGGTSTDTQYF | TGCGCCAGCAGCCTAGGACTAGCGGGGGGCACTAGCACAGATACGCAGTATTTT
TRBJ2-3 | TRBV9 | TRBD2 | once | CASSVGASGVPDTQYF | TGTGCCAGCAGCGTAGGGGCTAGCGGGGTCCCAGATACGCAGTATTTT
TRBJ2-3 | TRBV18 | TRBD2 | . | CASSPPLAGTDTQYF | TGTGCCAGCTCACCACCACTAGCGGGCACAGATACGCAGTATTTT
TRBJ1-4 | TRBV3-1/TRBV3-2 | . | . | CASSQDQTDTWGEKLFF | TGTGCCAGCAGCCAAGATCAGACAGACACTTGGGGTGAAAAACTGTTTTTT
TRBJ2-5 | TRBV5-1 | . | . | CASSSGGLQETQYF | TGCGCCAGCAGCTCCGGGGGGCTCCAAGAGACCCAGTACTTC
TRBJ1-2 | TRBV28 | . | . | CASSFGQGYGYTF | TGTGCCAGCAGTTTTGGCCAGGGGTATGGCTACACCTTC
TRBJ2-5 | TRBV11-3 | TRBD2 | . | CASSQRLAGGQETQYF | TGTGCCAGCAGCCAACGACTAGCGGGGGGCCAAGAGACCCAGTACTTC
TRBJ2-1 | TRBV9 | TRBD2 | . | CASSVEADGGIYNEQFF | TGTGCCAGCAGCGTAGAAGCGGACGGGGGGATTTACAATGAGCAGTTCTTC
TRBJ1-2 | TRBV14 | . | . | CASSQLSDRPNYGYTF | TGTGCCAGCAGCCAGCTATCGGACAGACCTAACTATGGCTACACCTTC
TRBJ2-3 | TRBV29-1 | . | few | CSVGSDTQYF | TGCAGCGTTGGTTCTGATACGCAGTATTTT
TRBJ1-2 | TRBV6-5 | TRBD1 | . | CASGTGVDGYTF | TGTGCCAGCGGGACAGGGGTGGATGGCTACACCTTC
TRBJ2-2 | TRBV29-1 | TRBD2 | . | CSGLAGGTGELFF | TGCAGCGGGCTAGCGGGCGGCACCGGGGAGCTGTTTTTT
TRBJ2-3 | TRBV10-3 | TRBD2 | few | CAISILRGSGDTQYF | TGTGCCATCAGCATCCTGCGGGGGTCTGGAGATACGCAGTATTTT
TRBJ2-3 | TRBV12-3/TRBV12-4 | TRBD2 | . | CASSPLGGDTQYF | TGTGCCAGCAGTCCGTTGGGGGGGGATACGCAGTATTTT
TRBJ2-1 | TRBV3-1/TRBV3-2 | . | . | CASSEAGGPSSYNEQFF | TGTGCCAGCAGCGAAGCCGGGGGGCCTTCGTCCTACAATGAGCAGTTCTTC
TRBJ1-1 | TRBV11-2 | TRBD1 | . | CASSLDRGGTEAFF | TGTGCCAGCAGTCTTGACAGGGGTGGTACTGAAGCTTTCTTT
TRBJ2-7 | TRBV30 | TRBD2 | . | CAWRKTSGGKQYF | TGTGCCTGGAGAAAGACTAGCGGGGGGAAGCAGTACTTC
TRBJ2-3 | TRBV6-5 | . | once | CASKDGGIRYTQYF | TGTGCCAGCAAGGACGGGGGAATACGATATACGCAGTATTTT
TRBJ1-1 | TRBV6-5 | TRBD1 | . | CASKPGQLNTEAFF | TGTGCCAGCAAACCGGGACAGCTGAACACTGAAGCTTTCTTT
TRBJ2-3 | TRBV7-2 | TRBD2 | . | CASSLPTSGGARYF | TGTGCCAGCAGCTTACCCACTAGCGGGGGGGCTCGGTATTTT
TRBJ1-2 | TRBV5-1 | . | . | CASSEGRGAFNYGYTF | TGCGCCAGCAGCGAGGGGCGGGGGGCTTTTAACTATGGCTACACCTTC
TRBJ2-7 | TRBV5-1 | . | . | CASSFRFPGGYSYEQYF | TGCGCCAGCAGCTTTCGATTCCCGGGCGGGTACTCCTACGAGCAGTACTTC
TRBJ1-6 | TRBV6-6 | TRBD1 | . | CASSLTGGDSPLHF | TGTGCCAGCAGTCTGACAGGGGGGGATTCACCCCTCCACTTT
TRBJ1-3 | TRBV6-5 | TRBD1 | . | CASSYSGDSLGNTIYF | TGTGCCAGCAGTTACTCGGGGGACAGCCTTGGAAACACCATATATTTT
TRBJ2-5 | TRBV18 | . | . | CASSPSRAVETQYF | TGTGCCAGCTCACCAAGCAGGGCAGTAGAGACCCAGTACTTC
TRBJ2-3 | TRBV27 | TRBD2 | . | CASSVAGRTTDTQYF | TGTGCCAGCAGCGTAGCGGGGCGAACCACAGATACGCAGTATTTT
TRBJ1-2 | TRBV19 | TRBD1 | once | CASKTGASYGYTF | TGTGCCAGTAAGACAGGGGCATCCTATGGCTACACCTTC
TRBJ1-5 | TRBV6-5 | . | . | CASSYARSNQPQHF | TGTGCCAGCAGTTACGCCAGGAGCAATCAGCCCCAGCATTTT
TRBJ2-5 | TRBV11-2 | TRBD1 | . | CASSWDDRGRGETQYF | TGTGCCAGCAGCTGGGACGACAGGGGGCGCGGAGAGACCCAGTACTTC
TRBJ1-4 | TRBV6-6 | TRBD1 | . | CASSSGTGTEKLFF | TGTGCCAGCAGTTCCGGGACAGGGACCGAAAAACTGTTTTTT
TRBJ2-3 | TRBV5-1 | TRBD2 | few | CASNLGLARDTQYF | TGCGCCAGCAACCTGGGACTAGCTCGCGATACGCAGTATTTT
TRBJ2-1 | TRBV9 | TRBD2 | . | CASSVVGAGGPRSDEQFF | TGTGCCAGCAGCGTAGTGGGAGCGGGGGGGCCTCGTAGCGATGAGCAGTTCTTC
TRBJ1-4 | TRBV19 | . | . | CASSMSVDEKLFF | TGTGCCAGTAGTATGAGTGTCGATGAAAAACTGTTTTTT
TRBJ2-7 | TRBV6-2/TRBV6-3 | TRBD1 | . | CASSYVRDRGRGEGYEQYF | TGTGCCAGCAGTTACGTCAGAGACAGGGGGCGCGGGGAAGGCTACGAGCAGTACTTC